One sample yielded the 2 T cell receptor beta chains listed below, sequenced in a study of blood T cells in healthy people across ages. A second 7 to 11 cycle PCR used barcoded and J-beta primers. Using its own MiXCR run on the 5' RACE reads, TCRdb lists one record per CDR3 protein. Here the sample spans 1.5 million to 2 million distinct CDR3 sequences, about two fifths being singletons. The sequencing input was blood. These receptors originate from a human donor in good health.

This chain joins TRBV5-1 and TRBJ1-1, with D perhaps TRBD1 (6 bases). The V end lost 3 bases, the J end lost 4 bases, and 16 bases lay between the germline ends. Germline V gives CDR1 SGHRS, CDR2 YFSETQ. There are 15 residues in the CDR3. CDR3 amino acids: CASSSFGGGGTEAFF. DNA of the CDR3: TGCGCCAGCAGCTCGTTCGGGGGCGGGGGCACTGAAGCTTTCTTT.

The chain combines TRBV12-5 with TRBJ2-1, with 7 positions matching TRBD1. This CDR3 contains 14 residues. Germline V lookup: CDR1 LGHNT, CDR2 FRNRAP. The ends lost 5 bases at V and 3 bases at J; junction bases unmatched: 4. The CDR3 loop is CASGKGAFYNEQFF. Written as DNA, the CDR3 is TGTGCTAGTGGTAAGGGGGCTTTCTACAATGAGCAGTTCTTC.